This T cell receptor beta chain was recovered during a study of T cell changes during pregnancy in multiple sclerosis. Sequencing was performed with immunoSEQ multiplex PCR; in TCRdb, only in-frame clones are kept and a portion is missing. The sample has under 50,000 clones, 80% to 90% seen once. The CDR3 totals 14 residues. The germline gives CDR1 MNHEY, CDR2 SVGAGI. Between the trimmed V and J ends, which lost 3 bases and 6 bases, there was a span of 11 bases. Sequencing used CD4+ T cells from peripheral blood mononuclear cells, obtained after pregnancy. The chain joins TRBV6-5 to TRBJ2-2; TRBD2 is a possible D gene (6 bases). The clonotype originates from a female donor with multiple sclerosis, enrolled in a pregnancy study. The chain's CDR3 is CASSYMRGSGELFF. Here the CDR3 DNA reads TGTGCCAGCAGTTATATGCGGGGTTCCGGGGAGCTGTTTTTT.